Listed below are T cell receptor beta chains from one sample, sequenced in a study of T cell repertoires in cytomegalovirus infection. TCRdb processed the reads anew with MiXCR; each CDR3 protein has one entry. The sample has approximately 340,000 distinct CDR3 sequences, about 27% seen once. These receptors have no identified antigens. The sequencing here drew on cultured PBMCs, taken from culture after CMV antigen stimulation. These receptors were taken from a human donor in good health (CMV status not recorded). Some clones in this sample may be carry-over from other donors' samples. Each CDR3 is given with its conserved first and last residue. D genes are given only for firm matches. Size values are once, few and many counts, or a class for expanded clones, and some rows have none.

TRBV2	NA	TRBJ2-3	TRBD2	TGTGCCAGCAGTGAGGGACTAGCGAGATCCACAGATACGCAGTATTTT	CASSEGLARSTDTQYF
TRBV19	NA	TRBJ1-6	NA	TGTGCCAGTAGTGACCCGGGACGAGTGGGCTCACCCCTCCACTTT	CASSDPGRVGSPLHF
TRBV12-3/TRBV12-4	many	TRBJ1-1	NA	TGTGCCAGCAGTTTCTCCACTGAAGCTTTCTTT	CASSFSTEAFF
TRBV7-9	few	TRBJ2-7	NA	TGTGCCAGCAGCCCGCGCTGGAGTGACAACGAGCAGTACTTC	CASSPRWSDNEQYF
TRBV6-1	NA	TRBJ2-3	TRBD2	TGTGCCAGCATTCCCCTAGCGGGGGGGCCAGCGGATACGCAGTATTTT	CASIPLAGGPADTQYF
TRBV6-6	NA	TRBJ2-1	NA	TGTGCCAGCAGTGGGGCGGCGCTTCGGGATGAGCAGTTCTTC	CASSGAALRDEQFF
TRBV7-9	NA	TRBJ1-2	NA	TGTGCCAGCAGCTTACAGGCCTCAGGCTACACCTTC	CASSLQASGYTF
TRBV2	few	TRBJ1-2	NA	TGTGCCAGCAGTGAGGATACAGGGTATGGCTACACCTTC	CASSEDTGYGYTF
TRBV20-1	few	TRBJ2-7	NA	TGCAGTGCTAGTACCCCCCAGGGAGTGAACGAGCAGTACTTC	CSASTPQGVNEQYF
TRBV3-1	NA	TRBJ2-5	NA	TGTGCCAGCAGCCAAGAACGGAGAGGGGCGTCAAAAGAGACCCAGTACTTC	CASSQERRGASKETQYF
TRBV20-1	few	TRBJ1-3	NA	TGCAGTGCTAAGTCTGGAAACACCATATATTTT	CSAKSGNTIYF
TRBV19	NA	TRBJ1-1	TRBD1	TGTGCCAGTAGTGTCACAGGGGAGATTGAAGCTTTCTTT	CASSVTGEIEAFF